The 30 T cell receptor beta chains below were found in one sample sequenced in a study of metastatic and nonmetastatic thyroid tumors. Prior to thyroid surgery, none of the patients had received any treatment. TCRdb re-called clones from the PCR reads using MiXCR. The repertoire holds 13,000 or so clones, 25% to 30% seen once, with roughly 3.8% in the top ten. The sequencing input was blood. The receptors shown here come from a female donor with papillary thyroid cancer or a benign thyroid nodule (not recorded which). Some clones in this sample may be carry-over from other donors' samples.

This chain uses TRBV20-1 with TRBJ1-2, with D uncertain. Germline V gene lookup returns CDR1 DFQATT and CDR2 SNEGSKA (reference sequence). The CDR3 covers 13 residues. Trimming shortened V by 0 bases and J by 8 bases, and 13 bases separated the two germline ends. The CDR3 DNA sequence: TGCAGTGCTAGAGATTCGGCAGAAACCGGCTACACCTTC. Translation gives CSARDSAETGYTF.

Judged by abundance, this clone is medium-sized. The chain combines TRBV20-1 with TRBJ2-5; 11 nucleotides match TRBD2. This CDR3 has 13 residues. Germline V gene sequence: CDR1 DFQATT, CDR2 SNEGSKA (reference sequence). V was pared by 6 bases and J by 7 bases, with 7 bases of the junction left unmatched. The chain's CDR3 is CSAMTSGDVTQYF. The CDR3 region has the DNA TGCAGTGCAATGACTAGCGGGGATGTGACCCAGTACTTC.

A few counts support this clone. The genes are TRBV6-1 and TRBJ2-7, with D possibly being TRBD1 (6 bases). V was cut by 5 bases and J by 4 bases, with 18 bases left in between. The CDR3 has 15 residues. Per the germline V gene, CDR1 is MNHNS and CDR2 is SASEGT. Written as DNA, the CDR3 is TGTGCCAGCAGTCGCGTAGGGGCAGGGGAATACGAGCAGTACTTC. This codes for CASSRVGAGEYEQYF.

V is TRBV6-1 and J is TRBJ2-7; TRBD2 aligns across 10 bases. Germline V gives CDR1 MNHNS, CDR2 SASEGT. This CDR3 has 16 residues. Trimming removed 2 bases from V and 3 bases from J; junction bases left unmatched: 7. The CDR3, as DNA: TGTGCCAGCAGTGAAATCGGACTAGCGGTGTTCTACGAGCAGTACTTC. Translated: CASSEIGLAVFYEQYF.

By sample fraction, this clone is medium-sized. The chain joins TRBV20-1 to TRBJ2-3; 10 bases map to TRBD1. This CDR3 has 14 residues. The trim removed 2 bases at V and 5 bases at J, leaving 4 bases unmatched. The germline V gene has CDR1 DFQATT and CDR2 SNEGSKA (reference sequence). CDR3 bases: TGCAGTGCTAGACCCGGGACAGGGGTAGATACGCAGTATTTT. This codes for CSARPGTGVDTQYF.

A word on this clone: A much bigger clone sits one base away, suggesting this may be a read error. Here the CDR3 omits its conserved ending phenylalanine or tryptophan, so a read error is the likely source. The rearrangement joins TRBV2 to TRBJ2-5, with D perhaps TRBD1 (6 bases). Germline values: CDR1 SNHLY, CDR2 FYNNEI. The V end lost 5 bases, the J end lost 0 bases, and 10 bases lay between the germline ends. The CDR3 is 14 amino acids. CDR3 residues: CASSNTGHQETQYL. CDR3 DNA: TGTGCCAGCAGTAACACAGGGCACCAAGAGACCCAGTACCTC.

Turning to this clone: Other DNA sequences from this sample encode an identical CDR3 as well. The chain has TRBV20-1 and TRBJ2-3; 10 nucleotides agree with TRBD2. Germline V lookup: CDR1 DFQATT, CDR2 SNEGSKA (reference sequence). V lost 4 bases, J lost 5 bases, and 3 bases stayed unmatched. There are 13 residues in the CDR3. Here the CDR3 reads CSAMGLAIDTQYF. The CDR3 region has the DNA TGCAGTGCTATGGGACTAGCGATAGATACGCAGTATTTT.

About this clone itself: A junction end diverges from the germline sequence, so it may reflect a read error. The V and J genes are TRBV11-2 and TRBJ2-3; D remains ambiguous. The CDR3 is made up of 13 amino acids. CDR1 and CDR2 (germline): SGHAT, FQNNGV. Here the CDR3 DNA reads TGTGCCAGCAGATTAGACCCTTTAGATACGCAGTATTTT. The encoded protein is CASRLDPLDTQYF. The variable domain in full, completed from reference TRBV11-2 and TRBJ2-3, reads EAGVAQSPRYKIIEKRQSVAFWCNPISGHATLYWYQQILGQGPKLLIQFQNNGVVDDSQLPKDRFSAERLKGVDSTLKIQPAKLEDSAVYLCASRLDPLDTQYFGPGTRLTVL.

This clone has a single count. A junction end diverges from the germline sequence, so it may reflect a read error. This chain joins TRBV5-1 and TRBJ2-1; D perhaps matches TRBD2 (6 bases). Germline V gene lookup returns CDR1 SGHRS and CDR2 YFSETQ. The CDR3 totals 16 residues. CDR3 bases: TGCGCCAGCAGATTTACTTCCTCGTCGTCGGGGGATGAGCAGGTCTTC. As protein: CASRFTSSSSGDEQVF.

Judged by abundance, this clone is medium-sized. The chain joins TRBV6-2 or TRBV6-3 to TRBJ1-5; unclear D gene. The CDR3 runs 17 residues. V lost 2 bases, J lost 0 bases, and 14 bases lay in between. Germline values: CDR1 MNHEY, CDR2 SVGEGT. The CDR3 reads CASSYELGRSSNQPQHF. As DNA, the CDR3 is TGTGCCAGCAGTTACGAACTCGGCAGAAGTAGCAATCAGCCCCAGCATTTT.

This chain links TRBV27 with TRBJ1-2; D unclear. The CDR3 is 13 residues long. Germline V gene data show CDR1 as MNHEY and CDR2 as SMNVEV (reference sequence). Trimming left V 4 bases short and J 2 bases short, with 8 bases between. The CDR3 spells CASSYSQNYGYTF. Here the CDR3 DNA reads TGTGCCAGCAGTTATTCCCAGAACTATGGCTACACCTTC.

As to this clone: A junction end diverges from the germline sequence, so it may reflect a read error. The chain couples TRBV6-5 to TRBJ2-7; maybe TRBD2 (5 bases). This CDR3 contains 15 residues. Germline lookup yields CDR1 MNHEY and CDR2 SVGAGI. The CDR3 DNA reads TGTGCCAGCAGATTAAATCTCCGGGGTATCTACGAGCAGAACTTC. Encoded protein: CASRLNLRGIYEQNF.

This clone ranks as medium-sized (0.01 to 0.1%). The rearrangement joins TRBV18 to TRBJ2-1; no clear D gene. The CDR3 sequence is 16 residues long. CDR1 and CDR2 from the germline V gene are KGHSH and LQKENI. Deletions cut 0 bases from V and 4 bases from J, with 13 bases between. The CDR3 coding sequence is TGTGCCAGCTCACCACCAAGTGGTGGGGTTTACAATGAGCAGTTCTTC. Translation gives CASSPPSGGVYNEQFF.

The genes are TRBV3-1 and TRBJ2-1, with 11 nucleotides matching TRBD2. V was pared by 5 bases and J by 9 bases, with 12 bases of the junction left unmatched. CDR3 length: 16 amino acids. Germline CDR1 LGHDT, CDR2 YNNKEL (reference sequence). The CDR3 spells CASSKGVAGGPGEQFF. The CDR3 nucleotides read TGTGCCAGCAGCAAAGGGGTAGCGGGGGGGCCCGGTGAGCAGTTCTTC.

This clone has a handful of counts. This rearrangement joins TRBV28 to TRBJ1-2; TRBD1 is a possible D gene (6 bases). The V gene lost 5 bases and the J gene lost 2 bases, with 9 bases spanning the gap. The CDR3 runs 13 residues. Germline V gives CDR1 MDHEN, CDR2 SYDVKM. The CDR3 sequence: CASSTGRNYGYTF. The CDR3 DNA is TGTGCCAGCAGTACAGGGCGGAACTATGGCTACACCTTC.

The V call is TRBV2, the J call TRBJ1-1; D gene uncertain. V was cut by 4 bases and J by 10 bases, with 22 bases left in between. Germline V lookup: CDR1 SNHLY, CDR2 FYNNEI. This CDR3 is built from 15 residues. CDR3 protein: CASSVLLGQRRVAFF. In DNA form, the CDR3 reads TGTGCCAGCAGTGTACTATTGGGTCAGCGGAGGGTAGCTTTCTTT.

The genes are TRBV27 and TRBJ2-7; maybe TRBD2 (5 bases). Germline values: CDR1 MNHEY, CDR2 SMNVEV (reference sequence). The V end lost 7 bases, the J end lost 3 bases, and 16 bases lay between the germline ends. The CDR3 totals 14 residues. The CDR3 region has the DNA TGTGCCAGCATGTTATACGGGGATAGCTACGAGCAGTACTTC. Protein product: CASMLYGDSYEQYF.

As regards this clone: Its ends do not fully match the called genes, so a read error is possible. The V call is TRBV6-5, the J call TRBJ1-4; maybe TRBD1 (5 bases). CDR1 and CDR2 (germline): MNHEY, SVGAGI. The CDR3 consists of 14 residues. The CDR3: CASRLSGLNEKLLF. The CDR3 DNA sequence: TGTGCCAGCAGGTTATCGGGACTCAATGAAAAACTGTTATTT.

V is TRBV20-1 and J is TRBJ2-7; perhaps D is TRBD1 or TRBD2 (7 bases each). CDR1 and CDR2 (germline): DFQATT, SNEGSKA (reference sequence). This CDR3 has 11 residues. In nucleotides, the CDR3 is TGCACCGTAGGGGGCGGGGGCGAGCAGTACGTC. It codes for CTVGGGGEQYV.

This clone has a handful of counts. The chain employs TRBV29-1 and TRBJ1-2; a possible D gene is TRBD1 (5 bases). The V gene lost 6 bases and the J gene lost 7 bases, with 15 bases spanning the gap. This CDR3 has 12 residues. Germline V gene lookup returns CDR1 SQVTM and CDR2 ANQGSEA. The CDR3: CSVRDQGGGYTF. The CDR3 DNA sequence: TGCAGCGTCCGGGACCAGGGAGGTGGCTACACCTTC.

About this clone: One end of the junction varies from germline; a read error may be responsible. J is TRBJ2-5 and V is TRBV7-2, with D unclear. The length of the CDR3 is 8 residues. Germline V lookup: CDR1 SGHTA, CDR2 FQGNSA. CDR3: CASSLSPF. The CDR3 DNA reads as TGTGCCAGCAGCTTGTCACCGTTC.

This clone was recorded at least ten times. This may arise from a read error, as a much more abundant clone is one base away. The chain links TRBV6-4 to TRBJ2-7; D is uncertain. Germline V CDR1 and CDR2: MRHNA, SNTAGT. Trimming cost V 11 bases and J 4 bases, with 9 bases left between them. This CDR3 comprises 10 residues. CDR3 residues: CAGKNYEQYF. The CDR3 DNA sequence: TGTGCCGGCAAAAATTACGAGCAGTACTTC.

By sample fraction, this clone is medium-sized. This rearrangement joins TRBV7-2 to TRBJ2-2; D gene ambiguous. CDR1 is SGHTA and CDR2 is FQGNSA in the germline V gene. Trimming removed 1 base from V and 7 bases from J, with 13 bases in between. This CDR3 comprises 15 residues. This CDR3 reads CASSLETGWGGELFF. CDR3 DNA: TGTGCCAGCAGCTTAGAAACCGGGTGGGGCGGGGAGCTGTTTTTT.

This clone was seen a handful of times. V and J are TRBV20-1 and TRBJ2-7, with D perhaps given as TRBD1 or TRBD2 (5 bases each). CDR3 length equals 12 residues. V lost 5 bases and J 7 bases, leaving 15 bases between the germline ends. CDR1 and CDR2 (germline): DFQATT, SNEGSKA (reference sequence). Here the CDR3 DNA reads TGCAGTGCTCCGGGACCTTCTGGGGAGCAGTACTTC. Protein: CSAPGPSGEQYF.

In this sample, this clone is medium-sized. This chain uses TRBV6-1 with TRBJ1-6; weak D call: TRBD1 (5 bases). The germline V gene encodes CDR1 MNHNS and CDR2 SASEGT. Between the trimmed V and J ends, which lost 2 bases and 8 bases, there was a span of 16 bases. This CDR3 comprises 16 residues. The CDR3 is CASSESPGRADSPLHF. CDR3 nucleotide sequence: TGTGCCAGCAGTGAAAGTCCGGGACGGGCCGATTCACCCCTCCACTTT.

In this sample, this clone turned up many times. This CDR3 is also generated by other DNA sequences in the sample. The chain links TRBV27 to TRBJ2-7; 8 nucleotides line up with TRBD2. The CDR3 has 14 amino acids. Germline values: CDR1 MNHEY, CDR2 SMNVEV (reference sequence). V was clipped by 5 bases and J by 1 base; unmatched bases: 4. CDR3 nucleotides: TGTGCCAGCAGTGCGGGACTAGGTTCCTACGAGCAGTACTTC. It translates to CASSAGLGSYEQYF.

Relative to its sample, this clone is medium-sized (0.01 to 0.1%). The J gene is TRBJ2-1, the V gene TRBV20-1; D unclear. The CDR3 contains 15 residues. V lost 3 bases, J lost 1 base, and 13 bases lay in between. Germline CDR1 DFQATT, CDR2 SNEGSKA (reference sequence). CDR3 nucleotide sequence: TGCAGTGCTAGTCGTGTTGCTGTATCCTACAATGAGCAGTTCTTC. It yields the protein CSASRVAVSYNEQFF.

This clone was counted only a few times. The CDR3 protein is CASSEADNEQFF. The CDR3 DNA is TGTGCCAGCAGTGAGGCAGACAATGAGCAGTTCTTC. The rearrangement joins TRBV2 to TRBJ2-1; D call uncertain. Germline V lookup: CDR1 SNHLY, CDR2 FYNNEI. The CDR3 extends over 12 amino acids. V was shortened by 3 bases and J by 5 bases, with 5 bases between the two germline ends.

This sequence joins TRBV5-1 and TRBJ2-7; no reliable D call. Trimming stripped 4 bases from V and 4 bases from J, with 15 bases between. Germline CDR1 is SGHRS and CDR2 is YFSETQ. The CDR3 runs to 14 residues. The CDR3 loop is CASSPAGAFYEQYF. DNA of the CDR3: TGCGCCAGCAGCCCCGCCGGAGCTTTTTACGAGCAGTACTTC. Using reference TRBV5-1 and TRBJ2-7 for the parts outside the CDR3, the full variable domain is KAGVTQTPRYLIKTRGQQVTLSCSPISGHRSVSWYQQTPGQGLQFLFEYFSETQRNKGNFPGRFSGRQFSNSRSEMNVSTLELGDSALYLCASSPAGAFYEQYFGPGTRLTVT.

The J gene is TRBJ2-7, the V gene TRBV11-2; 11 positions agree with TRBD2. CDR3 length: 15 residues. The V segment lost 5 bases and the J segment 2 bases; nucleotides outside the gene matches: 5. Looked up from germline, CDR1 is SGHAT and CDR2 is FQNNGV. In nucleotides, the CDR3 is TGTGCCAGCAGCCTCGGGACTAGCGGTGCCTACGAGCAGTACTTC. This encodes CASSLGTSGAYEQYF.